This T cell receptor (beta chain) was sequenced for a study of T-cell memory formation after mild COVID-19. Overall study: There were largely donor-specific TCR clusters. Whole-study results and caveats: Clones that contracted from day 15 to 85 had balanced CD4/CD8; later expanders were CD4+ biased. Second-wave clones peaking on day 37 lacked confirmed SARS-CoV-2 specificity.

TCRdb reprocessed the 5' RACE reads via MiXCR and lists one record per CDR3 protein. Here the sample spans roughly 280,000 distinct CDR3 sequences, about 16% being singletons. With respect to this clonotype: Its antigen is not identified. The CDR3 carries no conserved terminal phenylalanine or tryptophan, so it likely arises from a read error.

This CDR3 region has 15 residues. The V segment lost 5 bases and the J segment 3 bases; nucleotides outside the gene matches: 7. Per germline, CDR1 MNHEY and CDR2 SVGEGT. The sequencing sample was made of PBMCs or a T cell subset sorted from them (not recorded which). This clonotype was obtained from a man younger than 30 who had mild COVID-19 (a few samples of this study predate the infection). Cell type and time point are not known. V is TRBV6-2 or TRBV6-3 and J is TRBJ1-1, with 9 nucleotides matching TRBD1. CDR3 bases: TGTGCCAGCAGTCGTCTGACAGGGGGTTACACTGAAGCTTTCTCT. It codes for CASSRLTGGYTEAFS.